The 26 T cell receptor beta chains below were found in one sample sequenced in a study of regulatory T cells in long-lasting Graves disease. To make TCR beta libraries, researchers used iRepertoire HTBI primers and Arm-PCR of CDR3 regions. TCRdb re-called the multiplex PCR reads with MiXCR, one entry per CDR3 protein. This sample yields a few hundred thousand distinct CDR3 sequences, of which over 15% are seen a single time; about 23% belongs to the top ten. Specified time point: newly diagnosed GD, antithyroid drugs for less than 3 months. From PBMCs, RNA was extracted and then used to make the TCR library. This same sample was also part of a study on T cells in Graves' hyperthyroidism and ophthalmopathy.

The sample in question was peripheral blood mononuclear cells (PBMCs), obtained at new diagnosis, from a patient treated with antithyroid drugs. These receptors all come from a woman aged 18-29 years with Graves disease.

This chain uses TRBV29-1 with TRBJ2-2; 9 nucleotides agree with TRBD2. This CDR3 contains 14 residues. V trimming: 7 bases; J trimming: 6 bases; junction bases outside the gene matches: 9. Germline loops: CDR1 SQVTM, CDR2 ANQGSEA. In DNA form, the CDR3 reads TGCAGCGCCTATGCTAGCGGGACCGCCGGGGAGCTGTTTTTT. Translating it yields CSAYASGTAGELFF.

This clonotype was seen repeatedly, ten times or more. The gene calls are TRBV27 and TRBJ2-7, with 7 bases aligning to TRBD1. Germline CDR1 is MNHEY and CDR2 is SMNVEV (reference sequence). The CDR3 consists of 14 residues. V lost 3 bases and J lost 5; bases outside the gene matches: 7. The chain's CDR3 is CASSLLRQGDEQYF. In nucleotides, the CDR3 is TGTGCCAGCAGTTTGCTCCGTCAGGGGGACGAGCAGTACTTC.

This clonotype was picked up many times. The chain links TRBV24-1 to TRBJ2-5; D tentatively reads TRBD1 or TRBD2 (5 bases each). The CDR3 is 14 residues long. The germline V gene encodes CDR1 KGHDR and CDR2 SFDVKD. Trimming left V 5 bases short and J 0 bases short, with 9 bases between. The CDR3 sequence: CATSVGGNQETQYF. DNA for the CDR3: TGTGCCACCAGTGTTGGGGGTAACCAAGAGACCCAGTACTTC.

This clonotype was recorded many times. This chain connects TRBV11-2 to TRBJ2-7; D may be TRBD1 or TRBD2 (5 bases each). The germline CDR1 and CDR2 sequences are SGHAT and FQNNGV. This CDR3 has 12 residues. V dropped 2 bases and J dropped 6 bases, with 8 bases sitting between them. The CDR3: CASSLTGREQYF. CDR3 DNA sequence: TGTGCCAGCAGCTTAACGGGGCGCGAGCAGTACTTC.

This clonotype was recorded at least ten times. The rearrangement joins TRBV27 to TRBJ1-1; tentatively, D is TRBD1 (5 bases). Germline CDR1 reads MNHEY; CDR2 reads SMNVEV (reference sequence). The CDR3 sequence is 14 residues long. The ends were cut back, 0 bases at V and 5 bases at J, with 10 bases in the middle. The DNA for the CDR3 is TGTGCCAGCAGTTTATCAGGGACGGTAACTGAAGCTTTCTTT. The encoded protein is CASSLSGTVTEAFF.

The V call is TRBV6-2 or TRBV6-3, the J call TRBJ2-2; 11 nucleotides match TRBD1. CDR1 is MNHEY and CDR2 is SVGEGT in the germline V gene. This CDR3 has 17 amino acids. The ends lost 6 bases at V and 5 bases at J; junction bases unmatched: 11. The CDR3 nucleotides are TGTGCCAGCAGCAAGATTGGGGGACAGGGGGTAACCGGGGAGCTGTTTTTT. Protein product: CASSKIGGQGVTGELFF.

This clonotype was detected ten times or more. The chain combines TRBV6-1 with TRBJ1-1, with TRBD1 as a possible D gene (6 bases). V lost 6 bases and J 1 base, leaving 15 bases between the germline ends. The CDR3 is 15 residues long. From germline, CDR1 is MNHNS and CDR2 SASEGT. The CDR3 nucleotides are TGTGCCAGCAGACCATCCAGGGGACCGAACACTGAAGCTTTCTTT. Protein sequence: CASRPSRGPNTEAFF.

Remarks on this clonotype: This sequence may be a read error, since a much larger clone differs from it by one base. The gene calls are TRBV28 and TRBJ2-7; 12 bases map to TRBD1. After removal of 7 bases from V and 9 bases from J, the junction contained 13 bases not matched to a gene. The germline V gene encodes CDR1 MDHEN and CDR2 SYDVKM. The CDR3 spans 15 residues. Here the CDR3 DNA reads TGTGCCAGCAACAGGGACAGGGGGCTGCGAGGGCGGCAGTACTTC. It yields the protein CASNRDRGLRGRQYF.

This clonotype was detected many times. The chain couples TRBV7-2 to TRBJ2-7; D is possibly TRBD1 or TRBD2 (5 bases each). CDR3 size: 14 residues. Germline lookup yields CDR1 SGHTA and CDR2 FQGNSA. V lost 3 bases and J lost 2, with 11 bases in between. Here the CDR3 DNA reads TGTGCCAGCAGCTTTACCGGGACGGCCTACGAGCAGTACTTC. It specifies CASSFTGTAYEQYF. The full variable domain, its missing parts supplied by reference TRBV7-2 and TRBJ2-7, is GAGVSQSPSNKVTEKGKDVELRCDPISGHTALYWYRQSLGQGLEFLIYFQGNSAPDKSGLPSDRFSAERTGGSVSTLTIQRTQQEDSAVYLCASSFTGTAYEQYFGPGTRLTVT.

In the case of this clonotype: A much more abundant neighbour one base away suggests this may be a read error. DNA of the CDR3: TGTGCCAGCAGTTACGGACTAGCGGGCTACAATGGGCAGTTCTTC. It encodes CASSYGLAGYNGQFF. The V gene is TRBV6-5, the J gene TRBJ2-5, with 11 bases lining up with TRBD2. The end of the DNA is better explained by TRBJ2-1, so the J call may be wrong. CDR1 MNHEY and CDR2 SVGAGI come from the germline V gene. The CDR3 sequence is 15 residues long.

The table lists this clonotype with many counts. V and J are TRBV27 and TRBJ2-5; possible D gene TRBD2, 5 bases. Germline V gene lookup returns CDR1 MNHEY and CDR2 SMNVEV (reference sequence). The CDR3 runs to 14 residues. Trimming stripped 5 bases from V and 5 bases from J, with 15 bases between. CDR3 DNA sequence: TGTGCCAGCAGTCTCTATGGGAGCTGGGAGACCCAGTACTTC. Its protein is CASSLYGSWETQYF.

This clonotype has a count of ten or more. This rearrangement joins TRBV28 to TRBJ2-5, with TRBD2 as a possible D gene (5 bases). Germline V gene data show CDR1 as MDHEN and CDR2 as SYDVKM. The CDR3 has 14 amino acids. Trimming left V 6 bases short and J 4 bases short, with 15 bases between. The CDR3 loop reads CASRSGRGGETQYF. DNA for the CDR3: TGTGCCAGCAGATCGGGCCGCGGAGGAGAGACCCAGTACTTC.

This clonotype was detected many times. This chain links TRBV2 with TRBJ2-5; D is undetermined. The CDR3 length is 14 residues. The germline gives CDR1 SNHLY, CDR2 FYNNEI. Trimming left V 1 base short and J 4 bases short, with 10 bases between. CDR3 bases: TGTGCCAGCAGTGAAGGGGAACTTTTAGAGACCCAGTACTTC. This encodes CASSEGELLETQYF.

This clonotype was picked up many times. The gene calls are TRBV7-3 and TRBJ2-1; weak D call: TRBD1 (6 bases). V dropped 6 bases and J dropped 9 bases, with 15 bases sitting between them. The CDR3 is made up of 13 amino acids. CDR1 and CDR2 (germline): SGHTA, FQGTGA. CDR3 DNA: TGTGCCAGCAGTCGGGGAAGGGGGAGTGAGCAGTTCTTC. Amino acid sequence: CASSRGRGSEQFF.

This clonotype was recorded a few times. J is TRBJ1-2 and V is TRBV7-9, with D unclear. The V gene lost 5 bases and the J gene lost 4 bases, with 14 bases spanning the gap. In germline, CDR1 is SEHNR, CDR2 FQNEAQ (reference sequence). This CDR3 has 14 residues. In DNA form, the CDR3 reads TGTGCCAGCAGCCAACCTGGACGGACCTATGGCTACACCTTC. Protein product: CASSQPGRTYGYTF.

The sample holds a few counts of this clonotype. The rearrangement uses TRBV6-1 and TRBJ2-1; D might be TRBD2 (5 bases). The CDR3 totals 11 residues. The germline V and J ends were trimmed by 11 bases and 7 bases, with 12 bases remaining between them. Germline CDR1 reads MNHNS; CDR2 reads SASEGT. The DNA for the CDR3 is TGTGCCGCCGCGAGGGTGAATGAGCAGTTCTTC. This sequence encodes CAAARVNEQFF.

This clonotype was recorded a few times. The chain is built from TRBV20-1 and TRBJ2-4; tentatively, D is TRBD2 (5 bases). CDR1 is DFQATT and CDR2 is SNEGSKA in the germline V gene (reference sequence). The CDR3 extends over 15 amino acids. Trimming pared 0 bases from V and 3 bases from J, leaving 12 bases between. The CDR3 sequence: CSARDPQGSKNIQYF. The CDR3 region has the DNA TGCAGTGCTAGAGATCCACAAGGGAGCAAAAACATTCAGTACTTC.

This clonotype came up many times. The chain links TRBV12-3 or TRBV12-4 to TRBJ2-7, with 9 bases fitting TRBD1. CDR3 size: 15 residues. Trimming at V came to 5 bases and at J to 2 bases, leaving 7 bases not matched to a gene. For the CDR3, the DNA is TGTGCCAGCAGTGGTCCGGGACAGGGCGCCTACGAGCAGTACTTC. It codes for CASSGPGQGAYEQYF.

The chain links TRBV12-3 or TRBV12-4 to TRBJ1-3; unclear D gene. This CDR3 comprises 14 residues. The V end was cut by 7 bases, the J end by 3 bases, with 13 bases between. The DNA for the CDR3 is TGTGCCAGCAAGGCACCTGGTAGTGGAAACACCATATATTTT. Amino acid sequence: CASKAPGSGNTIYF.

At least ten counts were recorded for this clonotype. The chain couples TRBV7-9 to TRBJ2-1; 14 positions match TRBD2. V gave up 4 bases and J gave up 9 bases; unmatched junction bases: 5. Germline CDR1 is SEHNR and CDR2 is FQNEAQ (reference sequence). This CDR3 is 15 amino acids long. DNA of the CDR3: TGTGCCAGCAGCTACGGGACTAGCGGGAGTTTTGAGCAGTTCTTC. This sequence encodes CASSYGTSGSFEQFF.

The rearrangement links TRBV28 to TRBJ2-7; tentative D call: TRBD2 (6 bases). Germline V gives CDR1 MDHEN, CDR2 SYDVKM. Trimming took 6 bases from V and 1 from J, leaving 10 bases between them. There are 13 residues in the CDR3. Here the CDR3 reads CASSDRESYEQYF. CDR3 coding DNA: TGTGCCAGCAGCGACCGGGAGTCCTACGAGCAGTACTTC.

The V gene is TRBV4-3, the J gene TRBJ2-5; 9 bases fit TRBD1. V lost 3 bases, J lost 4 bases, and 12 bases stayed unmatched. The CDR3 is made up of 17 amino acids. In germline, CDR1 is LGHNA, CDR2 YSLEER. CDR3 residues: CASSQGGNPGQGETQYF. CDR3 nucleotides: TGCGCCAGCAGCCAGGGGGGAAACCCGGGACAGGGAGAGACCCAGTACTTC.

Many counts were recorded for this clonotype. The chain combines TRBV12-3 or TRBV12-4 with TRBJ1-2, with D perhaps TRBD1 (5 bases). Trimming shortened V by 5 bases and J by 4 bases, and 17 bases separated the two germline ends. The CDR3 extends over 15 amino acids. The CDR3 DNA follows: TGTGCCAGCAGTAGGTACGGGACCCAGGGCTATGGCTACACCTTC. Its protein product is CASSRYGTQGYGYTF.

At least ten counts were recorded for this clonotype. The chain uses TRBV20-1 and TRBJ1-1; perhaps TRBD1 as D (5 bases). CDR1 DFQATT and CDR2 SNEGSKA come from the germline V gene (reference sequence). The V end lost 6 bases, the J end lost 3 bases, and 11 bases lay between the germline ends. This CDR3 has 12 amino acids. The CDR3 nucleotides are TGCAGTGCCCCTCAGGGAGACACTGAAGCTTTCTTT. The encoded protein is CSAPQGDTEAFF.

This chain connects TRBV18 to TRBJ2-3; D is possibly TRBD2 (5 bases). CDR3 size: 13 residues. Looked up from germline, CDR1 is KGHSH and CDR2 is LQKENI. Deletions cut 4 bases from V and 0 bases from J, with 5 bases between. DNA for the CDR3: TGTGCCAGCTCACGGACTAGCACAGATACGCAGTATTTT. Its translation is CASSRTSTDTQYF.

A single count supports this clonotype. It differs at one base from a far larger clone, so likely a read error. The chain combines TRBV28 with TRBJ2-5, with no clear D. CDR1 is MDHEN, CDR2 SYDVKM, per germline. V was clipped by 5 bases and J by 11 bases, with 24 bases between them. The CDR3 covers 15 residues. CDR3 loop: CASSGRAGRYNEQYF. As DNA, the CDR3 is TGTGCCAGCAGTGGTAGGGCCGGACGATACAATGAGCAGTACTTC.